This T cell receptor beta chain derives from a study of blood T cell repertoires in COVID-19. Study-level background: T cells, B-cell-depleted T cells, or PBMCs supplied cDNA or gDNA.

This CDR3 spans 14 amino acids. Trimming removed 8 bases from V and 1 base from J, with 14 bases in between. Germline V CDR1 and CDR2: LGHDT, YNNKEL (reference sequence). Sequencing used immunoSEQ multiplex PCR; TCRdb keeps in-frame clones, though not all of them. In the table there are approximately 250,000 clones, 65% to 90% of which are singletons. The clonotype originates from a man aged 25 to 45 with active or convalescent COVID-19. The sample comprised peripheral blood. The chain uses TRBV3-1 (or the pseudogene TRBV3-2) and TRBJ1-1; TRBD1 might be the D (6 bases). CDR3 nucleotide sequence: TGTGCCAGCCGGTTTGGGGGCCGGAACACTGAAGCTTTCTTT. This sequence encodes CASRFGGRNTEAFF.